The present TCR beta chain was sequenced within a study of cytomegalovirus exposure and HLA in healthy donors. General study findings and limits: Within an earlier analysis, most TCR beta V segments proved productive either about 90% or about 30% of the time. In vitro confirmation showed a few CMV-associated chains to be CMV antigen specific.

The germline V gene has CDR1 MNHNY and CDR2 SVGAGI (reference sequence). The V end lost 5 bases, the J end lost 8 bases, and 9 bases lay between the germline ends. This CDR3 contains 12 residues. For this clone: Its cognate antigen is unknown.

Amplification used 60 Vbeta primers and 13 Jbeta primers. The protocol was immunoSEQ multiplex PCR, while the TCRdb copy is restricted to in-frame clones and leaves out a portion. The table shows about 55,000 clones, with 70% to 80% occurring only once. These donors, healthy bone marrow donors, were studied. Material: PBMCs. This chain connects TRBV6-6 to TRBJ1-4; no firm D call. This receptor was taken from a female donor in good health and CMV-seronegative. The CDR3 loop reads CASSPRGEKLFF. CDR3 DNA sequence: TGTGCCAGCAGTCCGCGAGGAGAAAAACTGTTTTTT.